Below, one TCR beta chain is given with its context. The data belong to a study of blood T cell repertoires in COVID-19. The overall study: PBMCs, B-cell-depleted T cells, or T cells were the source of the cDNA or gDNA that made up the material.

Authors' processing steps: Scientists estimated how many nucleated cells there were by amplifying reference gene primers. Sequencing was performed with immunoSEQ multiplex PCR; in TCRdb, only in-frame clones are kept and a portion is missing. The D gene and trimming were derived from the DNA, and the V and J assignments and clone size from that table. The table lists 250,000 to 350,000 clones, roughly 86% of them singletons. This sequence was found in a woman aged 50 to 60 who had been exposed to COVID-19. Sequencing used PBMCs or T cells enriched from blood (not recorded which).

The CDR3 loop reads CASSLVGQLPGQPQHF. The CDR3 DNA reads TGTGCCAGCAGCTTAGTCGGACAACTGCCAGGTCAGCCCCAGCATTTT. The chain uses TRBV7-2 and TRBJ1-5, with D tentatively TRBD1 (5 bases). Trimming left V 1 base short and J 6 bases short, with 16 bases between. This CDR3 is 16 amino acids long. Germline-derived CDR1 and CDR2 are SGHTA and FQGNSA.